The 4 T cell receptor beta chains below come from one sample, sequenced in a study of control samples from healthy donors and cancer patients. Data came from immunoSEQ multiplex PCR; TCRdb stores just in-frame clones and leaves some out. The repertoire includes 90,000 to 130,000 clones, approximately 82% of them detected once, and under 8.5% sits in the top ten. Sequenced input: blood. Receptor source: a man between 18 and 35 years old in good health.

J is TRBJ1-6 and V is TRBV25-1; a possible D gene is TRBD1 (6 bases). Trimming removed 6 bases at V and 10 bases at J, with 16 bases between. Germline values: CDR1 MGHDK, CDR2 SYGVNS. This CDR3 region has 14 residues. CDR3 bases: TGTGCCAGCAGCGGTAGGGGGGCGCGATCACCCCTCCACTTT. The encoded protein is CASSGRGARSPLHF.

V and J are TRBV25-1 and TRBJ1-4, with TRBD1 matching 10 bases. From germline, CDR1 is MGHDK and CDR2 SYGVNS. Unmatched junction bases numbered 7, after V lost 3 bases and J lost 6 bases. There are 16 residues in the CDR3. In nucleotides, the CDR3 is TGTGCCAGCAGTGATGGGGTCGGGACAGGGGATGAAAAACTGTTTTTT. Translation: CASSDGVGTGDEKLFF.

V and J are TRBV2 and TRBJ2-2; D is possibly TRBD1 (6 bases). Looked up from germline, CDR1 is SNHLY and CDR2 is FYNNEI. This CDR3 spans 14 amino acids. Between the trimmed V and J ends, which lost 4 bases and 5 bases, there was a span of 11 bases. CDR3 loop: CASSGIRGTGELFF. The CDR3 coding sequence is TGTGCCAGCAGTGGGATAAGGGGGACCGGGGAGCTGTTTTTT.

CDR3 sequence (DNA): TGCGCCAGCAGCCAAGATTGGGTAGCGGGTGGCACAGATACGCAGTATTTT. Translated, it gives CASSQDWVAGGTDTQYF. The chain uses TRBV4-3 and TRBJ2-3, with TRBD2 identical over 7 bases. Trimming took 0 bases from V and 1 from J; bases not matched to a gene: 7. Germline V lookup: CDR1 LGHNA, CDR2 YSLEER. This CDR3 comprises 17 residues.